This T cell receptor beta chain came from a study of CD8 T cells in ankylosing spondylitis. Quantitative barcoded 5'-RACE was used to prepare TCR beta libraries. TCRdb reanalysed the 5' RACE reads using MiXCR and keeps one entry per CDR3 protein. The sample includes 300,000 to 400,000 distinct CDR3 sequences, 20% to 25% seen only once; the top ten take around 12%. Note on this clonotype: The antigen remains undetermined.

General study results and limits: Some of these motif variants have turned up before, in reports on reactive arthritis synovial fluid and blood. About 8 highly homologous variants made up a TCR beta motif, and this motif appeared characteristic of ankylosing spondylitis blood. A CD8+ phenotype characterized the disease-linked clones, which were relatively rare in peripheral blood.

V was clipped by 6 bases and J by 8 bases; unmatched bases: 3. From germline, CDR1 is SQVTM and CDR2 ANQGSEA. The length of the CDR3 is 11 residues. The source material was blood, either unsorted or a sorted T cell fraction (not recorded which). The sequence was obtained from a male donor with ankylosing spondylitis or in good health (not recorded which). The chain employs TRBV29-1 and TRBJ2-1; 8 bases agree with TRBD1. This chain's CDR3 is CSVPTGDEQFF. For the CDR3, the DNA is TGCAGCGTGCCGACAGGGGATGAGCAGTTCTTC.